These 24 T cell receptor beta chains originate from one sample sequenced in a study of blood T cell repertoires in COVID-19 (dated by TCRdb to 2020 to 2021). Libraries were constructed by the immunoSEQ multiplex PCR assay. TCRdb's version of the immuneACCESS table is confined to in-frame rearrangements and falls short of the full clone set. An unresolved V gene accounts for under half of the shortfall where checked; the remainder is of unknown origin. The sample profile shows about 59,000 clones; around 73% of them were found once. Around 12% of the sample comes from the top ten. The sample comprised peripheral blood. These receptors were obtained from a man older than 75 with acute or convalescent COVID-19.

The V call is TRBV25-1, the J call TRBJ1-1, with a weak D call TRBD1 (5 bases). Germline-derived CDR1 and CDR2 are MGHDK and SYGVNS. The CDR3 covers 15 residues. Trimming stripped 3 bases from V and 2 bases from J, with 13 bases between. The DNA for the CDR3 is TGTGCCAGCAGTGAGGGCGACAGTGCTAACACTGAAGCTTTCTTT. It translates to CASSEGDSANTEAFF.

This clone was detected only a few times. The J gene is TRBJ1-1, the V gene TRBV4-2; D might be TRBD1 (6 bases). With 4 bases removed from V and 3 bases from J, the gap between germline ends came to 9 bases. The CDR3 is made up of 13 amino acids. Germline CDR1 LGHNA, CDR2 YNFKEQ. This chain's CDR3 is CASSRRTDTEAFF. DNA of the CDR3: TGTGCCAGCAGCCGACGGACAGACACTGAAGCTTTCTTT.

This chain uses TRBV7-8 with TRBJ2-5; 8 bases align to TRBD1. This CDR3 comprises 14 residues. After removal of 5 bases from V and 5 bases from J, the junction contained 7 bases not matched to a gene. Germline V CDR1 and CDR2: SGHVS, FQNEAQ. The CDR3 nucleotides read TGTGCCAGCAGCAATGGACAGGGTCAGGAGACCCAGTACTTC. It specifies CASSNGQGQETQYF.

The rearrangement joins TRBV25-1 to TRBJ2-1, with TRBD2 identical over 8 bases. The junction had 11 bases not matched to a gene; V was cut back by 3 bases and J by 10 bases. Germline V gene data show CDR1 as MGHDK and CDR2 as SYGVNS. The CDR3 covers 15 residues. CDR3 sequence: CASSEMHSGNTEQFF. In DNA form, the CDR3 reads TGTGCCAGCAGTGAGATGCATAGCGGGAATACGGAGCAGTTCTTC.

The chain has TRBV4-1 and TRBJ1-6, with D possibly TRBD1 on 5 matching bases. The V gene's germline CDR1 is MGHRA and CDR2 YSYEKL. Between the trimmed V and J ends, which lost 0 bases and 2 bases, there was a span of 11 bases. The CDR3 has 17 amino acids. This chain's CDR3 is CASSQDSGDAYNSPLHF. Here the CDR3 DNA reads TGCGCCAGCAGCCAAGATAGCGGGGACGCCTATAATTCACCCCTCCACTTT.

The rearrangement joins TRBV24-1 to TRBJ1-2; D is unclear. Germline values: CDR1 KGHDR, CDR2 SFDVKD. Trimming stripped 0 bases from V and 8 bases from J, with 12 bases between. CDR3 length equals 14 residues. CDR3: CATSDLSQREGYTF. The CDR3 bases are TGTGCCACCAGTGATTTGTCACAGAGAGAGGGCTACACCTTC.

The rearrangement uses TRBV27 and TRBJ2-7; TRBD2 aligns across 8 bases. Germline V gene data show CDR1 as MNHEY and CDR2 as SMNVEV (reference sequence). This CDR3 has 17 residues. J lost 1 base, V lost 6 bases, and 14 bases had no gene match. CDR3 coding DNA: TGTGCCAGCAGCCTCGGGGGGGGTAGCGGGCCGTCCTACGAGCAGTACTTC. Encoded protein: CASSLGGGSGPSYEQYF.

The chain recombines TRBV20-1 with TRBJ1-4; D is ambiguous. Germline CDR1 is DFQATT and CDR2 is SNEGSKA (reference sequence). The V and J ends lost 5 bases and 5 bases respectively, with 6 bases between them. The CDR3 contains 11 residues. CDR3 loop: CSAWRNEKLFF. In DNA, the CDR3 is TGCAGTGCTTGGAGAAATGAAAAACTGTTTTTT.

The genes are TRBV18 and TRBJ2-1; 7 positions match TRBD2. V was pared by 1 base and J by 9 bases, with 9 bases of the junction left unmatched. CDR1 and CDR2 from the germline V gene are KGHSH and LQKENI. This CDR3 is built from 15 residues. The CDR3 loop reads CASSPRGGESGEQFF. CDR3 in DNA: TGTGCCAGCTCACCACGCGGGGGAGAGAGCGGTGAGCAGTTCTTC.

The chain combines TRBV6-4 with TRBJ2-7, with 7 bases lining up with TRBD1. Germline V gives CDR1 MRHNA, CDR2 SNTAGT. This CDR3 is 14 amino acids long. The junction had 7 bases not matched to a gene; V was cut back by 8 bases and J by 0 bases. CDR3 protein: CASVRQGNSYEQYF. In DNA, the CDR3 is TGTGCCAGCGTAAGACAGGGAAACTCCTACGAGCAGTACTTC.

The chain uses TRBV6-5 and TRBJ2-1; no definite D call. This CDR3 contains 15 residues. Germline assignment: CDR1 MNHEY and CDR2 SVGAGI. Trimming stripped 2 bases from V and 4 bases from J, with 12 bases between. The CDR3 here is CASSYTTPRYNEQFF. For the CDR3, the DNA is TGTGCCAGCAGTTACACCACGCCGAGGTACAATGAGCAGTTCTTC.

The V call is TRBV5-5, the J call TRBJ1-5, with 9 bases matching TRBD1. V was clipped by 4 bases and J by 0 bases; unmatched bases: 8. This CDR3 has 17 residues. CDR1 and CDR2 from the germline V gene are SGHKS and YYEKEE (reference sequence). CDR3 DNA sequence: TGTGCCAGCAGCCAGGGGACAGGGAAACATAGCAATCAGCCCCAGCATTTT. Translating gives CASSQGTGKHSNQPQHF.

The V gene is TRBV6-1, the J gene TRBJ1-5; D uncertain. This CDR3 spans 13 amino acids. Germline V gene lookup returns CDR1 MNHNS and CDR2 SASEGT. Trimming removed 3 bases from V and 6 bases from J, with 9 bases in between. CDR3: CASSEIAGQPQHF. CDR3 nucleotides: TGTGCCAGCAGTGAGATAGCGGGTCAGCCCCAGCATTTT.

The V gene is TRBV2, the J gene TRBJ2-7, with 9 bases lining up with TRBD1. CDR3 length equals 14 residues. V was clipped by 2 bases and J by 6 bases; unmatched bases: 5. The germline CDR1 and CDR2 sequences are SNHLY and FYNNEI. In DNA form, the CDR3 reads TGTGCCAGCAGTGAAACCCCGGGACAGGGCGAGCAGTACTTC. This codes for CASSETPGQGEQYF.

This sequence joins TRBV4-2 and TRBJ2-2; 8 bases align to TRBD2. Germline trimming cut 4 bases from V and 1 base from J; bases unmatched to any gene: 11. This CDR3 has 18 residues. The germline V gene encodes CDR1 LGHNA and CDR2 YNFKEQ. The CDR3 is CASSRQGTSGLNTGELFF. Here the CDR3 DNA reads TGTGCCAGCAGCCGCCAAGGCACTAGCGGACTGAACACCGGGGAGCTGTTTTTT.

The genes are TRBV6-5 and TRBJ2-3, with 7 positions matching TRBD2. V was clipped by 9 bases and J by 6 bases; unmatched bases: 9. This CDR3 has 13 amino acids. The germline V gene encodes CDR1 MNHEY and CDR2 SVGAGI. DNA of the CDR3: TGTGCCAGTGCGGGGAGGGGATGGGATACGCAGTATTTT. This sequence encodes CASAGRGWDTQYF.

The chain uses TRBV27 and TRBJ1-6; D remains ambiguous. The CDR3 contains 12 residues. CDR1 MNHEY and CDR2 SMNVEV come from the germline V gene (reference sequence). The V gene lost 3 bases and the J gene lost 8 bases, with 5 bases spanning the gap. The CDR3 nucleotides read TGTGCCAGCAGTTTGGGAGATTCACCCCTCCACTTT. This sequence encodes CASSLGDSPLHF.

The chain recombines TRBV7-8 with TRBJ1-1; TRBD1 aligns across 7 bases. Germline CDR1 SGHVS, CDR2 FQNEAQ. The CDR3 extends over 15 amino acids. Trimming took 4 bases from V and 3 from J; bases not matched to a gene: 8. The CDR3, as DNA: TGTGCCAGCAGCTCGGAGGGGGCCGGGGACACTGAAGCTTTCTTT. This gives the protein CASSSEGAGDTEAFF. Full variable domain (remainder filled in from reference TRBV7-8 and TRBJ1-1): GAGVSQSPRYKVAKRGQDVALRCDPISGHVSLFWYQQALGQGPEFLTYFQNEAQLDKSGLPSDRFFAERPEGSVSTLKIQRTQQEDSAVYLCASSSEGAGDTEAFFGQGTRLTVV.

V gene TRBV5-4 combines with J gene TRBJ2-3; 13 nucleotides agree with TRBD2. Germline CDR1 reads SGHNT; CDR2 reads YYREEE (reference sequence). V shed 4 bases, J shed 6 bases, and the junction held 8 bases outside the gene matches. The CDR3 consists of 16 residues. Written as DNA, the CDR3 is TGTGCCAGCAGCCCTAGACTAGCGGGGGGCAGGGATACGCAGTATTTT. It translates to CASSPRLAGGRDTQYF.

V and J are TRBV2 and TRBJ2-5; weak D call: TRBD2 (6 bases). The germline V and J ends were trimmed by 7 bases and 5 bases, with 11 bases remaining between them. Germline values: CDR1 SNHLY, CDR2 FYNNEI. CDR3 length: 12 amino acids. The CDR3 is CASKEGWETQYF. The CDR3 nucleotides are TGTGCCAGCAAGGAGGGGTGGGAGACCCAGTACTTC.

This clone showed up just once. This rearrangement joins TRBV19 to TRBJ1-2; 8 nucleotides match TRBD1. The CDR3 has 14 amino acids. With 5 bases clipped from V and 3 bases from J, the junction kept 5 bases outside the gene matches. Germline assignment: CDR1 LNHDA and CDR2 SQIVND (reference sequence). DNA of the CDR3: TGTGCCAGTAGTTCGACAGGGGAGGACTATGGCTACACCTTC. Residues: CASSSTGEDYGYTF.

CDR3: CATRSTSGGALDTQYF. DNA of the CDR3: TGTGCCACCAGATCCACTAGCGGGGGGGCGTTGGATACGCAGTATTTT. This chain uses TRBV15 with TRBJ2-3; 13 bases are shared with TRBD2. Germline-derived CDR1 and CDR2 are LNHNV and YYDKDF (reference sequence). The CDR3 is 16 amino acids. With V trimmed by 6 bases and J by 6 bases, 9 bases remained unmatched.

This clone was counted between two and nine times. The CDR3 DNA follows: TGTGCCAGCAGCTTTCAGGGGGCAAAACAAGAGACCCAGTACTTC. This sequence encodes CASSFQGAKQETQYF. The chain uses TRBV11-2 and TRBJ2-5; 8 bases align to TRBD1. V trimming: 3 bases; J trimming: 2 bases; junction bases outside the gene matches: 5. Germline loops: CDR1 SGHAT, CDR2 FQNNGV. The CDR3 sequence is 15 residues long.

This clone was counted a few times. The V and J genes are TRBV28 and TRBJ2-7, with 7 positions matching TRBD2. Per germline, CDR1 MDHEN and CDR2 SYDVKM. The CDR3 length is 13 residues. With V trimmed by 6 bases and J by 1 base, 3 bases remained unmatched. For the CDR3, the DNA is TGTGCCAGCAGACCTAGCGGTTCCTACGAGCAGTACTTC. Its translation: CASRPSGSYEQYF.